Below are 10 T cell receptor beta chains sequenced from a single sample in a study of cytomegalovirus exposure and HLA in healthy donors. With 60 Vbeta and 13 Jbeta primers, the PCR was carried out. The protocol was immunoSEQ multiplex PCR, while the TCRdb copy is restricted to in-frame clones and leaves out a portion. The sample contains some 180,000 clones, over 65% of which appear only once. The specimen was PBMCs. The origin of the receptors is a woman under 40 in good health and CMV-seronegative.

The rearrangement links TRBV27 to TRBJ2-5, with D perhaps TRBD2 (6 bases). Germline loops: CDR1 MNHEY, CDR2 SMNVEV (reference sequence). V was shortened by 6 bases and J by 0 bases, with 11 bases between the two germline ends. This CDR3 has 14 residues. CDR3 DNA sequence: TGTGCCAGCAGACCTGGGGGGTACCAAGAGACCCAGTACTTC. It specifies CASRPGGYQETQYF.

CDR3 amino acids: CASNRLAGTYNEQFF. The CDR3 nucleotides read TGTGCCAGCAACCGACTAGCAGGTACCTACAATGAGCAGTTCTTC. The chain employs TRBV5-6 and TRBJ2-1, with 7 bases identical to TRBD2. This CDR3 is built from 15 residues. V gave up 6 bases and J gave up 2 bases; unmatched junction bases: 8. Germline loops: CDR1 SGHDT, CDR2 YYEEEE.

The V gene is TRBV5-1, the J gene TRBJ2-5, with D perhaps matching TRBD1 (5 bases). The DNA end lines up better with TRBJ2-7; the J call may be wrong. The germline V gene has CDR1 SGHRS and CDR2 YFSETQ. The CDR3 totals 14 residues. The DNA for the CDR3 is TGCGCCAGCAGCTTGGAGGTACAGGCCTACGAGCAGTACTTC. Protein product: CASSLEVQAYEQYF.

This sequence joins TRBV5-5 and TRBJ1-3; D is perhaps TRBD1 (5 bases). Germline CDR1 is SGHKS and CDR2 is YYEKEE (reference sequence). The CDR3 spans 17 residues. The germline V and J ends were trimmed by 4 bases and 4 bases, with 21 bases remaining between them. The CDR3: CASSPRTSQGFGNTIYF. CDR3 DNA: TGTGCCAGCAGCCCACGGACAAGCCAGGGATTCGGAAACACCATATATTTT.

This clone came up a few times. The chain carries TRBV30 and TRBJ1-2; D call uncertain. Germline V gene sequence: CDR1 GTSNPN, CDR2 SVGIG (reference sequence). This CDR3 is built from 14 residues. V lost 5 bases and J 8 bases, leaving 21 bases between the germline ends. CDR3 bases: TGTGCCTGGGAGGTCGGAGATCTAAGCTACGGCTACACCTTC. As protein: CAWEVGDLSYGYTF.

The J gene is TRBJ2-2, the V gene TRBV5-1; D call uncertain. V was trimmed by 4 bases and J by 9 bases, leaving 7 bases between them. The germline gives CDR1 SGHRS, CDR2 YFSETQ. This CDR3 spans 11 amino acids. CDR3 region: CASSVSRELFF. CDR3 DNA: TGCGCCAGCAGCGTGTCAAGGGAGCTGTTTTTT.

The sample holds a few counts of this clone. The rearrangement uses TRBV2 and TRBJ1-2; 7 bases line up with TRBD1. Trimming at V came to 6 bases and at J to 5 bases, leaving 6 bases not matched to a gene. The CDR3 spans 13 residues. CDR1 is SNHLY and CDR2 is FYNNEI in the germline V gene. The CDR3 region is CASRRGQSYGYTF. DNA of the CDR3: TGTGCCAGCAGACGGGGACAGAGTTATGGCTACACCTTC.

This chain connects TRBV7-9 to TRBJ1-6, with a possible D match to TRBD1 (5 bases). Germline V gene sequence: CDR1 SEHNR, CDR2 FQNEAQ (reference sequence). V gave up 5 bases and J gave up 7 bases, with 12 bases separating them. The CDR3 has 14 residues. In DNA form, the CDR3 reads TGTGCCAGCAGCCGCCGGGACTTAAATTCACCCCTCCACTTT. This sequence encodes CASSRRDLNSPLHF. The full variable domain, its missing parts supplied by reference TRBV7-9 and TRBJ1-6, is DTGVSQNPRHKITKRGQNVTFRCDPISEHNRLYWYRQTLGQGPEFLTYFQNEAQLEKSRLLSDRFSAERPKGSFSTLEIQRTEQGDSAMYLCASSRRDLNSPLHFGNGTRLTVT.

The chain combines TRBV7-9 with TRBJ2-1; D remains ambiguous. The CDR3 is 14 amino acids. CDR1 is SEHNR and CDR2 is FQNEAQ in the germline V gene (reference sequence). The V end was cut by 1 base, the J end by 8 bases, with 12 bases between. The CDR3 protein is CASSLEVWADEQFF. The CDR3 DNA sequence: TGTGCCAGCAGCTTAGAAGTCTGGGCCGATGAGCAGTTCTTC.

This chain connects TRBV7-8 to TRBJ1-4; TRBD1 might be the D (5 bases). V was cut by 5 bases and J by 0 bases, with 10 bases left in between. Germline CDR1 reads SGHVS; CDR2 reads FQNEAQ. The CDR3 is 15 amino acids. In DNA form, the CDR3 reads TGTGCCAGCAGCCCCAGGGCTGCAACTAATGAAAAACTGTTTTTT. Its protein product is CASSPRAATNEKLFF.